This T cell receptor beta chain was captured in a study of T-cell reconstitution after alpha-beta-depleted transplantation in children. Unique molecular identifiers tagged the TCRbeta library. TCRdb itself ran the PCR reads through MiXCR, one entry per CDR3 protein. Here the sample spans over 550,000 distinct CDR3 sequences, under 12% being singletons. This clonotype was seen ten or more times. Trimming removed 3 bases from V and 6 bases from J, with 11 bases in between. The CDR3 covers 13 residues. Germline values: CDR1 MDHEN, CDR2 SYDVKM. This chain connects TRBV28 to TRBJ1-1; TRBD1 is a possible D gene (6 bases). Sample: PBMCs from the stem cell graft donor, taken from the stem cell graft. This TCR was recovered from a human donor who donated a stem cell graft to a child with acute myeloid leukemia. CDR3 DNA sequence: TGTGCCAGCAGTTTCCGGGGGGCGTCTGAAGCTTTCTTT. Its translation: CASSFRGASEAFF. Full variable domain (outside the CDR3, taken from reference TRBV28 and TRBJ1-1): DVKVTQSSRYLVKRTGEKVFLECVQDMDHENMFWYRQDPGLGLRLIYFSYDVKMKEKGDIPEGYSVSREKKERFSLILESASTNQTSMYLCASSFRGASEAFFGQGTRLTVV.